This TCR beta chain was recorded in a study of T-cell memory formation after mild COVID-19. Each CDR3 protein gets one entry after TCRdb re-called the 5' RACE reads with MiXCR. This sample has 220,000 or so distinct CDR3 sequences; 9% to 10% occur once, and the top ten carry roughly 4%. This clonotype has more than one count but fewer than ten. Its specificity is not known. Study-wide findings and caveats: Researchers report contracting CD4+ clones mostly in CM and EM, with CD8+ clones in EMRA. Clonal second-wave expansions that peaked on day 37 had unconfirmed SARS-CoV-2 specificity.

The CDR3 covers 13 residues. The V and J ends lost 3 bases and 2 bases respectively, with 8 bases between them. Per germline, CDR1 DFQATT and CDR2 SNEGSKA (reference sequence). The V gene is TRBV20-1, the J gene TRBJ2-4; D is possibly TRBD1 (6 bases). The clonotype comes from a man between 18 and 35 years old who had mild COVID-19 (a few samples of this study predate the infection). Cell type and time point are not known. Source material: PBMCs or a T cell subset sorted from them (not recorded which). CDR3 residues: CSARGTTKNIQYF. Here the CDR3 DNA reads TGCAGTGCTAGGGGGACAACCAAAAACATTCAGTACTTC.